What follows are 10 T cell receptor beta chains derived from one specimen sequenced in a study of T cells in Graves' hyperthyroidism and ophthalmopathy. Using RNA transcripts as the source, TCR beta CDR3 regions were amplified. Researchers ran a first-round RT-PCR on the TCR CDR3 using the HTBI primer set. TCRdb passed the multiplex PCR reads through MiXCR, listing each CDR3 protein once. The table shows some 370,000 distinct CDR3 sequences, with approximately 17% occurring only once. The source material was blood. All receptors come from a woman in her thirties with Graves' hyperthyroidism that later progressed to Graves' ophthalmopathy.

In this sample, this clonotype turned up many times. The chain carries TRBV7-9 and TRBJ2-3; 12 nucleotides agree with TRBD2. There are 15 residues in the CDR3. The V gene end was trimmed by 6 bases and the J gene end by 2 bases; junction bases not matched to a gene: 3. The germline V gene has CDR1 SEHNR and CDR2 FQNEAQ (reference sequence). CDR3 DNA sequence: TGTGCCAGCAGGACTAGCGGGGGATTCACAGATACGCAGTATTTT. Protein: CASRTSGGFTDTQYF.

This clonotype has ten or more counts. The rearrangement links TRBV11-2 to TRBJ1-5; D is uncertain. This CDR3 has 13 amino acids. Germline CDR1 and CDR2: SGHAT and FQNNGV. Trimming left V 2 bases short and J 6 bases short, with 8 bases between. CDR3 in amino acids: CASSLILGQPQHF. CDR3 bases: TGTGCCAGCAGCTTAATTTTGGGTCAGCCCCAGCATTTT.

This clonotype was seen at least ten times. This chain uses TRBV2 with TRBJ1-2, with 7 bases aligning to TRBD1. CDR1 and CDR2 (germline): SNHLY, FYNNEI. V lost 6 bases to trimming and J lost 8 bases; unmatched junction nucleotides: 15. This CDR3 is built from 15 residues. The CDR3 protein is CASSAPGQLSRGYTF. The CDR3 nucleotides are TGTGCCAGCAGCGCTCCGGGACAGCTATCTCGAGGCTACACCTTC.

This clonotype was seen many times. This chain links TRBV10-3 with TRBJ1-2, with D possibly being TRBD1 (6 bases). The CDR3 runs to 14 residues. Germline values: CDR1 ENHRY, CDR2 SYGVKD. V gave up 5 bases and J gave up 5 bases, with 15 bases separating them. The CDR3 DNA reads as TGTGCCATCAGTCGGGACCCTCAGGGGTATGGCTACACCTTC. Protein product: CAISRDPQGYGYTF.

This clonotype was observed a handful of times. This chain connects TRBV9 to TRBJ2-5; D remains ambiguous. The germline gives CDR1 SGDLS, CDR2 YYNGEE. Trimming removed 4 bases at V and 2 bases at J, with 9 bases between. This CDR3 is built from 13 residues. The CDR3 DNA follows: TGTGCCAGCAGCCCAAGATTTCAAGAGACCCAGTACTTC. This sequence encodes CASSPRFQETQYF.

Only one count was recorded for this clonotype. This may arise from a read error, as a much more abundant clone is one base away. The rearrangement links TRBV20-1 to TRBJ2-7; D may match TRBD1 or TRBD2 (6 bases each). The CDR3 has 15 residues. The V gene's germline CDR1 is DFQATT and CDR2 SNEGSKA (reference sequence). Trimming removed 0 bases at V and 6 bases at J, with 18 bases between. As DNA, the CDR3 is TGCAGTGCTAGAGATTCGAGGGGGGTCCTCTCCGAGCAGTACTTC. Translated: CSARDSRGVLSEQYF.

This clonotype was observed at least ten times. The chain combines TRBV11-2 with TRBJ2-2; TRBD2 matches at 8 bases. The CDR3 runs 16 residues. The ends lost 3 bases at V and 5 bases at J; junction bases unmatched: 8. Germline loops: CDR1 SGHAT, CDR2 FQNNGV. DNA for the CDR3: TGTGCCAGCAGCTTTGGGACGGGAGGGGATACCGGGGAGCTGTTTTTT. Translation gives CASSFGTGGDTGELFF.

At least ten counts were recorded for this clonotype. This rearrangement joins TRBV6-5 to TRBJ1-1, with D possibly TRBD1 on 5 matching bases. The CDR3 consists of 15 residues. V was pared by 0 bases and J by 11 bases, with 19 bases between. Germline lookup yields CDR1 MNHEY and CDR2 SVGAGI. CDR3 bases: TGTGCCAGCAGTTACTCGGGCTTATCGGGGGGGAATGCTTTCTTT. This gives the protein CASSYSGLSGGNAFF.

This clonotype occurred many times. The rearrangement links TRBV27 to TRBJ2-1; 7 positions agree with TRBD2. Trimming at V came to 6 bases and at J to 2 bases, leaving 7 bases not matched to a gene. Germline V gene lookup returns CDR1 MNHEY and CDR2 SMNVEV (reference sequence). CDR3 size: 15 residues. The CDR3 spells CASSLLATAYNEQFF. The DNA for the CDR3 is TGTGCCAGCAGCCTACTAGCGACGGCCTACAATGAGCAGTTCTTC.

Worth noting for this clonotype: Since a much larger clone is just one base distant, this may be a read error. The rearrangement links TRBV24-1 to TRBJ1-5; D unclear. Germline CDR1 reads KGHDR; CDR2 reads SFDVKD. The CDR3 loop spans 12 amino acids. The CDR3 is CATSDQNQPQRF. CDR3 bases: TGTGCCACCAGTGATCAGAATCAGCCCCAGCGTTTT.